This TCR beta chain was identified in a study of blood T cells in healthy people across ages. This clonotype appeared a few times. A second PCR of 7 to 11 cycles used a sample-barcoded 5' primer and a J-beta primer mix. A single record per CDR3 protein comes from TCRdb applying MiXCR to the 5' RACE reads. In the table there are about 930,000 distinct CDR3 sequences, 25% to 35% of which are singletons. The trim removed 5 bases at V and 5 bases at J, leaving 10 bases unmatched. This CDR3 is 16 amino acids long. Germline V CDR1 and CDR2: SGHTA, FQGNSA. Per sample, at least 5.5 micrograms of total RNA were extracted. The sample was also linked to a second study, of T cells of mothers and their children.

V and J are TRBV7-2 and TRBJ2-2; 8 nucleotides match TRBD1. Sequences were obtained from blood. The clonotype originates from a woman aged 40-49 years in good health. This CDR3 is CASSQRQGPGTGELFF. Here the CDR3 DNA reads TGTGCCAGCAGCCAAAGACAGGGGCCGGGGACCGGGGAGCTGTTTTTT.